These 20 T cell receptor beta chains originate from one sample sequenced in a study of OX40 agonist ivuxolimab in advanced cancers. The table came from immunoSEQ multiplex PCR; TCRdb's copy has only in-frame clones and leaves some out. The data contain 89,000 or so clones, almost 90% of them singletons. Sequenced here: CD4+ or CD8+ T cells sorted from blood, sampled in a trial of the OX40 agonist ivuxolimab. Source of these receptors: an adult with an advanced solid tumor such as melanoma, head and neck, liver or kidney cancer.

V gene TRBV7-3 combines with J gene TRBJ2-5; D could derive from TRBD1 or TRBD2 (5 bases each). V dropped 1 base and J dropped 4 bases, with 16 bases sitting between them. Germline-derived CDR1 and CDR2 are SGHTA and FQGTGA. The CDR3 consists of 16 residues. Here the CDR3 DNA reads TGTGCCAGCAGCTTAAAGGGGACGGACCCGCCAGAGACCCAGTACTTC. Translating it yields CASSLKGTDPPETQYF.

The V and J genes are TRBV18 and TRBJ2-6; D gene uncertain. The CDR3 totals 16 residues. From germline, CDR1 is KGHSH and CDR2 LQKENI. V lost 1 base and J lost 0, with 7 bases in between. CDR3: CASSPLTNSGANVLTF. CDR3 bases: TGTGCCAGCTCACCACTTACAAACTCTGGGGCCAACGTCCTGACTTTC.

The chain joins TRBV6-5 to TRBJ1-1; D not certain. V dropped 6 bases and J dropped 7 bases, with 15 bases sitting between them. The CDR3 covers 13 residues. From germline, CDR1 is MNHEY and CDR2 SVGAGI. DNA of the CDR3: TGTGCCAGCAGCGTCAGCGGATACCTTGAAGCTTTCTTT. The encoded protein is CASSVSGYLEAFF.

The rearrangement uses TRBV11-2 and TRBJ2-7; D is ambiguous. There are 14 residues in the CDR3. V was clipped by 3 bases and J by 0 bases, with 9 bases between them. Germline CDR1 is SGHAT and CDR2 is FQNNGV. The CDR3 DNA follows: TGTGCCAGCAGCTTTAACGCACACTCCTACGAGCAGTACTTC. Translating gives CASSFNAHSYEQYF.

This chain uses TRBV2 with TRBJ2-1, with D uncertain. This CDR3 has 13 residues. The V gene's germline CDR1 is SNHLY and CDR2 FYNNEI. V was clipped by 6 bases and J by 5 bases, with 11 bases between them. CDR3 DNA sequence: TGTGCCAGCAGAAGATCGGCGGACAATGAGCAGTTCTTC. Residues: CASRRSADNEQFF.

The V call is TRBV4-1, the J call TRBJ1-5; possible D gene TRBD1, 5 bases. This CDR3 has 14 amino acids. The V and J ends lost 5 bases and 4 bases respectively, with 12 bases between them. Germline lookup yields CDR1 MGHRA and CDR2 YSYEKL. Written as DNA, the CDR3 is TGCGCCAGCAGCGTGGACATCCTAAATCAGCCCCAGCATTTT. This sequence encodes CASSVDILNQPQHF.

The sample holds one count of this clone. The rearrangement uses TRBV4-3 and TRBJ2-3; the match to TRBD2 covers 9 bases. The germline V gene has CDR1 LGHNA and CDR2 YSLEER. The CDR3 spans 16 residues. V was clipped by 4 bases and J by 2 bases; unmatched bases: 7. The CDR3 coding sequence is TGCGCCAGCAGCCCACAAGCGGGAGGTTTCACAGATACGCAGTATTTT. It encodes CASSPQAGGFTDTQYF.

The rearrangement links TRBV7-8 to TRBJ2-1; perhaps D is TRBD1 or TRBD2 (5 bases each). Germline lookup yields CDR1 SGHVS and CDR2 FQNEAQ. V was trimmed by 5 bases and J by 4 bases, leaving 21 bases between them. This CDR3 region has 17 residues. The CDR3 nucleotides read TGTGCCAGCAGCAAATTAAACCAGGGCGGGTCGTACAATGAGCAGTTCTTC. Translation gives CASSKLNQGGSYNEQFF.

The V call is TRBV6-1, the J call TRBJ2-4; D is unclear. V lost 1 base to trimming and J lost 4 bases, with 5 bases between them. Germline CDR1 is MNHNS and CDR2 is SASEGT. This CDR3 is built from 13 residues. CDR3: CASSEGMKNIQYF. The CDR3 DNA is TGTGCCAGCAGTGAAGGGATGAAAAACATTCAGTACTTC.

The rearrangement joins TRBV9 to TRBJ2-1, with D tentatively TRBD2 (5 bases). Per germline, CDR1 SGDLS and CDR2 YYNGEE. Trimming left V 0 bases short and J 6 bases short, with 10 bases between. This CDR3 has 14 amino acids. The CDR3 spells CASSVAISVNEQFF. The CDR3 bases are TGTGCCAGCAGCGTAGCGATTAGCGTCAATGAGCAGTTCTTC.

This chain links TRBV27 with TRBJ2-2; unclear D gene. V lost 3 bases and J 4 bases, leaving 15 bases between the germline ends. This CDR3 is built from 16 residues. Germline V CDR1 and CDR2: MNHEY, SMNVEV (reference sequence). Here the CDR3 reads CASSFVRTPGTGELFF. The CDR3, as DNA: TGTGCCAGCAGTTTTGTACGGACCCCGGGCACCGGGGAGCTGTTTTTT.

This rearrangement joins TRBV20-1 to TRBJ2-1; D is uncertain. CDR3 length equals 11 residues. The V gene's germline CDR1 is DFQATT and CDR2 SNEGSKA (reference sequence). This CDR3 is CSAASTLEQFF. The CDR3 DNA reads TGCAGCGCGGCTAGTACTCTTGAGCAGTTCTTC.

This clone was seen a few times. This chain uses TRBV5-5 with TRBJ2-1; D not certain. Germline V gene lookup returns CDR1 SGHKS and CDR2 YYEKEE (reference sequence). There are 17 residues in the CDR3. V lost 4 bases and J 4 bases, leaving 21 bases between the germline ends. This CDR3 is CASSPRFSKAGYNEQFF. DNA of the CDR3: TGTGCCAGCAGCCCAAGATTCTCCAAGGCAGGATACAATGAGCAGTTCTTC. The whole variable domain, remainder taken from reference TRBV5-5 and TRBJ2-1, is DAGVTQSPTHLIKTRGQQVTLRCSPISGHKSVSWYQQVLGQGPQFIFQYYEKEERGRGNFPDRFSARQFPNYSSELNVNALLLGDSALYLCASSPRFSKAGYNEQFFGPGTRLTVL.

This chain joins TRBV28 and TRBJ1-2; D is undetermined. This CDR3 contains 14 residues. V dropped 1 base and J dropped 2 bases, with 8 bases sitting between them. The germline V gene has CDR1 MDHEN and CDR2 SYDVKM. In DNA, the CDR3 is TGTGCCAGCAGTTTATTGGGCGGAAACTATGGCTACACCTTC. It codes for CASSLLGGNYGYTF.

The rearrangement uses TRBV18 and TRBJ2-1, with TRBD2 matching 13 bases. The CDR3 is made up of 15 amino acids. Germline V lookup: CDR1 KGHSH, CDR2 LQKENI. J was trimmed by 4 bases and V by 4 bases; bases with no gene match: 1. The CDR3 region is CASSRTSGGYNEQFF. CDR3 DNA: TGTGCCAGCTCACGGACTAGCGGGGGATACAATGAGCAGTTCTTC.

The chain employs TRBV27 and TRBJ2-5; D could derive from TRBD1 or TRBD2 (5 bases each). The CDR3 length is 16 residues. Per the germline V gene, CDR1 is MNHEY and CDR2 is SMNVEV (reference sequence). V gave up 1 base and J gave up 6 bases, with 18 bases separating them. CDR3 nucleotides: TGTGCCAGCAGTTTATATCAGGGAGACACACCCAAGACCCAGTACTTC. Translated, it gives CASSLYQGDTPKTQYF.

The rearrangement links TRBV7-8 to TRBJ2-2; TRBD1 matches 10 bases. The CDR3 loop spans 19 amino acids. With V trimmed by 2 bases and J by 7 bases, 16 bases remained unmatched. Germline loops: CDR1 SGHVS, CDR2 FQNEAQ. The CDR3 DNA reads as TGTGCCAGCAGCTTAAACGGGGGAGGCGGGACAGGGGTTCACGGGGAGCTGTTTTTT. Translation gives CASSLNGGGGTGVHGELFF.

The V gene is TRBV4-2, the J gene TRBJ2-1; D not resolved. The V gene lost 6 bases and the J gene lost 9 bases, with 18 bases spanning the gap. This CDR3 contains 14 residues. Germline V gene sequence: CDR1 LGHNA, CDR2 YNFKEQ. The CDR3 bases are TGTGCCAGCAGTCCCTTAGATGGGGTGAGTGAGCAGTTCTTC. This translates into CASSPLDGVSEQFF.

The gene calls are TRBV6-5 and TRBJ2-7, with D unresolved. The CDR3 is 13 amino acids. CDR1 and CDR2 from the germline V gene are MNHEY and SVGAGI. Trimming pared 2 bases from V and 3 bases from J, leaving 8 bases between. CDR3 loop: CASSYDKYYEQYF. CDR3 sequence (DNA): TGTGCCAGCAGTTACGACAAGTACTACGAGCAGTACTTC.

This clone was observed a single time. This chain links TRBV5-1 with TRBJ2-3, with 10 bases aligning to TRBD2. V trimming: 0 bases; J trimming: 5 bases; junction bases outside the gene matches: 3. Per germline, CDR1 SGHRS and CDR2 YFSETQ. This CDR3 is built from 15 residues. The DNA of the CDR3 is TGCGCCAGCAGCTTGGTGCTAGCGGGAGAAGATACGCAGTATTTT. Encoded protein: CASSLVLAGEDTQYF.